Each of the 25 T cell receptor beta chains below was sequenced from the same sample in a study of T-cell memory formation after mild COVID-19. TCRdb recomputed calls from the 5' RACE reads with MiXCR, one row per CDR3 protein. The sample comprises approximately 570,000 distinct CDR3 sequences, roughly 18% of which are singletons, and 12% rests with the top ten. The sequenced sample consisted of PBMCs or a T cell subset sorted from them (not recorded which). The receptor source for this set is an adult woman who had mild COVID-19 (a few samples of this study predate the infection). Cell type and time point are not known.

This clonotype was counted a few times. The CDR3 sequence is CASSAHRTDKNEKLFF. CDR3 nucleotide sequence: TGTGCCAGCAGCGCTCACAGGACAGACAAAAATGAAAAACTGTTTTTT. The V call is TRBV9, the J call TRBJ1-4, with a tentative D call TRBD1 (6 bases). The V end was cut by 3 bases, the J end by 5 bases, with 17 bases between. The CDR3 has 16 amino acids. Germline values: CDR1 SGDLS, CDR2 YYNGEE.

This clonotype appeared a few times. The rearrangement links TRBV6-6 to TRBJ1-1; D gene unclear. Trimming removed 6 bases from V and 1 base from J, with 15 bases in between. The CDR3 has 15 amino acids. Germline V CDR1 and CDR2: MNHNY, SVGAGI (reference sequence). The CDR3 nucleotides read TGTGCCAGCAGCCGCACCCACATACAGAACACTGAAGCTTTCTTT. It codes for CASSRTHIQNTEAFF.

This clonotype has ten or more counts. The chain has TRBV5-6 and TRBJ1-1, with D possibly TRBD1 on 5 matching bases. With 4 bases removed from V and 0 bases from J, the gap between germline ends came to 10 bases. Germline loops: CDR1 SGHDT, CDR2 YYEEEE. This CDR3 is built from 14 residues. This CDR3 reads CASSLTDLNTEAFF. The CDR3, as DNA: TGTGCCAGCAGCCTGACAGACCTGAACACTGAAGCTTTCTTT.

At least ten counts were recorded for this clonotype. CDR3 in amino acids: CASSSASLSGRANEQFF. Here the CDR3 DNA reads TGTGCCAGCAGCTCAGCGTCCCTTAGCGGGAGGGCCAATGAGCAGTTCTTC. The chain recombines TRBV7-2 with TRBJ2-1, with 11 bases lining up with TRBD2. Losses at the gene ends were 4 bases for V and 6 bases for J; bases not matched to a gene: 11. This CDR3 has 17 residues. Per the germline V gene, CDR1 is SGHTA and CDR2 is FQGNSA.

This clonotype was observed a few times. V is TRBV4-3 and J is TRBJ2-7, with 9 bases aligning to TRBD1. The CDR3 is 15 residues long. Germline-derived CDR1 and CDR2 are LGHNA and YSLEER. V was clipped by 1 base and J by 4 bases; unmatched bases: 5. The CDR3 loop reads CASSQVDRGDYEQYF. The DNA of the CDR3 is TGCGCCAGCAGCCAAGTTGACAGGGGGGATTACGAGCAGTACTTC.

Only a few counts were recorded for this clonotype. V gene TRBV6-6 combines with J gene TRBJ2-1; TRBD2 agrees at 8 bases. This CDR3 spans 16 amino acids. V gave up 0 bases and J gave up 9 bases; unmatched junction bases: 10. CDR1 and CDR2 from the germline V gene are MNHNY and SVGAGI (reference sequence). CDR3 protein: CASSYSTGGPRGEQFF. The CDR3, as DNA: TGTGCCAGCAGTTACTCGACGGGAGGGCCCCGCGGTGAGCAGTTCTTC.

This clonotype was found many times. The chain uses TRBV6-5 and TRBJ1-4; D unclear. Germline CDR1 is MNHEY and CDR2 is SVGAGI. V was cut by 2 bases and J by 10 bases, with 8 bases left in between. The CDR3 totals 12 residues. DNA of the CDR3: TGTGCCAGCAGTTACAGGGAGGGAAAACTGTTTTTT. Translation gives CASSYREGKLFF.

The V gene is TRBV7-3, the J gene TRBJ2-1; 11 bases are a match to TRBD2. The germline V gene has CDR1 SGHTA and CDR2 FQGTGA. This CDR3 has 15 residues. J gave up 9 bases and V 2 bases, and 6 bases lay outside the gene matches. CDR3 residues: CASSLSSGRYFEQFF. CDR3 in DNA: TGTGCCAGCAGCTTATCTAGCGGGAGGTACTTTGAGCAGTTCTTC.

The chain employs TRBV24-1 and TRBJ2-1, with D possibly matching TRBD1 (6 bases). V lost 4 bases and J lost 2, with 14 bases in between. The CDR3 is 16 amino acids. CDR1 is KGHDR and CDR2 is SFDVKD in the germline V gene. CDR3 coding DNA: TGTGCCACCAGTGAACTCACAGGGCCGACCTACAATGAGCAGTTCTTC. Protein: CATSELTGPTYNEQFF.

The chain recombines TRBV3-1 with TRBJ2-3; weak D call: TRBD1 (6 bases). Per the germline V gene, CDR1 is LGHDT and CDR2 is YNNKEL (reference sequence). The CDR3 sequence is 12 residues long. V was cut by 4 bases and J by 8 bases, with 10 bases left in between. The CDR3 is CASSLQGGTQYF. The CDR3 nucleotides are TGTGCCAGCAGCCTACAGGGTGGTACGCAGTATTTT.

V and J are TRBV7-9 and TRBJ2-5; weak D call: TRBD2 (7 bases). CDR1 SEHNR and CDR2 FQNEAQ come from the germline V gene (reference sequence). This CDR3 contains 16 residues. Trimming left V 5 bases short and J 3 bases short, with 19 bases between. CDR3 region: CASSRVGGHYEETQYF. The CDR3, as DNA: TGTGCCAGCAGCCGCGTGGGGGGGCACTATGAAGAGACCCAGTACTTC.

This clonotype was found a few times. The CDR3 bases are TGCGCCAGCACCCAGGGCGTTCAGAACACTGAAGCTTTCTTT. Translation: CASTQGVQNTEAFF. V gene TRBV5-1 combines with J gene TRBJ1-1; tentative D call: TRBD1 (5 bases). Germline CDR1 is SGHRS and CDR2 is YFSETQ. CDR3 length equals 14 residues. V gave up 6 bases and J gave up 1 base, with 13 bases separating them.

The chain links TRBV18 to TRBJ1-5; D not certain. V lost 6 bases and J 3 bases, leaving 9 bases between the germline ends. Germline-derived CDR1 and CDR2 are KGHSH and LQKENI. This CDR3 comprises 13 residues. In DNA form, the CDR3 reads TGTGCCAGCTCTCCTAACACCAATCAGCCCCAGCATTTT. This encodes CASSPNTNQPQHF. The entire variable domain, with the rest obtained from reference TRBV18 and TRBJ1-5, is as follows: NAGVMQNPRHLVRRRGQEARLRCSPMKGHSHVYWYRQLPEEGLKFMVYLQKENIIDESGMPKERFSAEFPKEGPSILRIQQVVRGDSAAYFCASSPNTNQPQHFGDGTRLSIL.

This clonotype was seen at least ten times. The chain uses TRBV13 and TRBJ2-3; D is possibly TRBD1 (5 bases). The CDR3 covers 16 residues. Germline CDR1 PRHDT, CDR2 FYEKMQ (reference sequence). V lost 2 bases, J lost 0 bases, and 12 bases lay in between. The CDR3 sequence: CASSLSYRSSTDTQYF. The CDR3 region has the DNA TGTGCCAGCAGCTTATCCTACAGGAGTAGCACAGATACGCAGTATTTT.

The V and J genes are TRBV5-5 and TRBJ2-7; tentative D call: TRBD1 (6 bases). The CDR3 has 15 residues. V lost 6 bases and J lost 4, with 20 bases in between. CDR1 SGHKS and CDR2 YYEKEE come from the germline V gene (reference sequence). The CDR3 nucleotides are TGTGCCAGCACCCGACAGGCCTCCAGAGTTTACGAGCAGTACTTC. As protein: CASTRQASRVYEQYF.

V usage is TRBV12-3 or TRBV12-4 and J usage is TRBJ2-1, with 8 nucleotides matching TRBD2. The V segment lost 3 bases and the J segment 4 bases; nucleotides outside the gene matches: 5. CDR3 length: 15 amino acids. CDR3 DNA: TGTGCCAGCAGTTTCGTACTAGCGGCATACAATGAGCAGTTCTTC. Its protein is CASSFVLAAYNEQFF.

A few counts support this clonotype. The genes are TRBV12-3 or TRBV12-4 and TRBJ1-1; D uncertain. The CDR3 covers 15 residues. The V and J ends lost 5 bases and 0 bases respectively, with 13 bases between them. In DNA form, the CDR3 reads TGTGCCAGCAGTCCCCTCGAGGCGGTGAACACTGAAGCTTTCTTT. It encodes CASSPLEAVNTEAFF.

The chain joins TRBV18 to TRBJ2-5; D is unresolved. V was trimmed by 1 base and J by 1 base, leaving 10 bases between them. This CDR3 region has 15 residues. Germline CDR1 is KGHSH and CDR2 is LQKENI. The CDR3 sequence: CASSPRAGSQETQYF. The CDR3 DNA follows: TGTGCCAGCTCACCACGGGCAGGATCCCAAGAGACCCAGTACTTC.

This clonotype was detected only a few times. This rearrangement joins TRBV5-1 to TRBJ2-1; 8 bases match TRBD1. This CDR3 has 14 amino acids. Trimming took 5 bases from V and 6 from J; bases not matched to a gene: 7. Germline assignment: CDR1 SGHRS and CDR2 YFSETQ. The CDR3 DNA sequence: TGCGCCAGCAGAATCGGGACAGGTGCCAATGAGCAGTTCTTC. Amino acid sequence: CASRIGTGANEQFF.

This chain links TRBV12-3 or TRBV12-4 with TRBJ2-7; 9 positions match TRBD1. After removal of 6 bases from V and 5 bases from J, the junction contained 5 bases not matched to a gene. This CDR3 is 13 amino acids long. The DNA of the CDR3 is TGTGCCAGCAGGTTTACAGGGGGCCACGAGCAGTACTTC. It yields the protein CASRFTGGHEQYF.

This clonotype has at least ten counts. The chain carries TRBV5-1 and TRBJ2-7; 9 nucleotides match TRBD1. Germline values: CDR1 SGHRS, CDR2 YFSETQ. V lost 4 bases to trimming and J lost 1 base; unmatched junction nucleotides: 3. The CDR3 extends over 14 amino acids. CDR3 coding DNA: TGCGCCAGCAGCACCGGACAGGGGTCCTACGAGCAGTACTTC. This sequence encodes CASSTGQGSYEQYF.

The chain uses TRBV9 and TRBJ2-1; D remains ambiguous. V was cut by 4 bases and J by 5 bases, with 13 bases left in between. Germline V gives CDR1 SGDLS, CDR2 YYNGEE. The CDR3 has 14 residues. CDR3 loop: CASSLIQRDNEQFF. The CDR3, as DNA: TGTGCCAGCAGCCTAATACAGCGAGACAATGAGCAGTTCTTC.

The CDR3 here is CASSSDAGKSTDTQYF. In DNA form, the CDR3 reads TGTGCCAGCAGCTCCGACGCAGGGAAGTCCACAGATACGCAGTATTTT. The chain combines TRBV3-1 with TRBJ2-3; a possible D gene is TRBD1 (5 bases). Per the germline V gene, CDR1 is LGHDT and CDR2 is YNNKEL (reference sequence). The CDR3 extends over 16 amino acids. V was trimmed by 5 bases and J by 2 bases, leaving 17 bases between them.

The chain uses TRBV7-2 and TRBJ2-5; D uncertain. This CDR3 region has 12 residues. Germline V CDR1 and CDR2: SGHTA, FQGNSA. The V end was cut by 1 base, the J end by 7 bases, with 7 bases between. In DNA form, the CDR3 reads TGTGCCAGCAGCTTAGTCAGTTCGACCCAGTACTTC. Encoded protein: CASSLVSSTQYF.

This clonotype appeared a few times. The chain carries TRBV20-1 and TRBJ2-5; the match to TRBD1 covers 8 bases. The ends lost 5 bases at V and 2 bases at J; junction bases unmatched: 1. Germline-derived CDR1 and CDR2 are DFQATT and SNEGSKA (reference sequence). This CDR3 has 12 amino acids. The CDR3 spells CSARTGQETQYF. The CDR3 nucleotides are TGCAGTGCTCGGACAGGGCAAGAGACCCAGTACTTC.